The clone carrying this TCR beta chain showed up many times. Its antigen is undetermined. This sample is drawn from a study of Graves' ophthalmopathy and Graves' hyperthyroidism. Findings of the study overall: A model built from 13 signatures distinguished ophthalmopathy from stable hyperthyroidism with 85% to 90% sensitivity and about 77% specificity.

The junction had 11 bases not matched to a gene; V was cut back by 0 bases and J by 3 bases. Germline V gives CDR1 MGHRA, CDR2 YSYEKL. The CDR3 has 18 amino acids. The study amplified TCR beta CDR3 regions using RNA transcripts. HTBI primers primed a first-round RT-PCR, and a second-round multiplex PCR followed. TCRdb re-analysed the multiplex PCR reads in MiXCR, keeping a single row per CDR3 protein. This table holds about 200,000 distinct CDR3 sequences, less than 30% found once. Specimen: peripheral blood. The chain links TRBV4-1 to TRBJ2-4; TRBD1 agrees at 7 bases. This TCR was recovered from a man aged 50 or older with Graves' ophthalmopathy. As DNA, the CDR3 is TGCGCCAGCAGCCAAGACTCATGGGACAGTATTCGCAAAAACATTCAGTACTTC. Protein: CASSQDSWDSIRKNIQYF.